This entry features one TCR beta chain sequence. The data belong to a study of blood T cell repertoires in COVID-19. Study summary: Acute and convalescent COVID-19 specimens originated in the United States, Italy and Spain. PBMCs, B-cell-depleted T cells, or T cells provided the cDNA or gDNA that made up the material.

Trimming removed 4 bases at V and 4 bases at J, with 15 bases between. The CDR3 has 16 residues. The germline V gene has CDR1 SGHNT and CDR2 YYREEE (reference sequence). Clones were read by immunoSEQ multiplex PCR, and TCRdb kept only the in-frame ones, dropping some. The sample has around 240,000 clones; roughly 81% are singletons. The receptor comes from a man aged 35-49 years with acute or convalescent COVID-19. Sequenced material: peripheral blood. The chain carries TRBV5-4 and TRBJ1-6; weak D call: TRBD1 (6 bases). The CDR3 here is CASSKQGMGYNSPLHF. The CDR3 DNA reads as TGTGCCAGCAGCAAACAGGGAATGGGTTATAATTCACCCCTCCACTTT.